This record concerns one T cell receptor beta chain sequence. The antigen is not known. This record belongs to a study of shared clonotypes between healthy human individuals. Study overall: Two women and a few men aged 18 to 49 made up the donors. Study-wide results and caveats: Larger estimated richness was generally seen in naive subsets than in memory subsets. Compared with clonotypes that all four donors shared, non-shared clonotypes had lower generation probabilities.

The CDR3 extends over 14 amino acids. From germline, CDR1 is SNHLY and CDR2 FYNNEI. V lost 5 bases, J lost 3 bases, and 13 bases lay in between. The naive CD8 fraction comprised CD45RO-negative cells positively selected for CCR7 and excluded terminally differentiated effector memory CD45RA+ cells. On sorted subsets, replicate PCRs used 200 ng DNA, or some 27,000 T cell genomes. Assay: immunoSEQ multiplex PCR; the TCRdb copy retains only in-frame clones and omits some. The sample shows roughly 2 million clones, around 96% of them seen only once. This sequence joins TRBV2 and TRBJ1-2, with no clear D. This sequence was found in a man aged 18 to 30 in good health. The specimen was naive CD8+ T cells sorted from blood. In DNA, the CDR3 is TGTGCCAGCAGTCCCCCCCGGGTAGACTATGGCTACACCTTC. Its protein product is CASSPPRVDYGYTF.